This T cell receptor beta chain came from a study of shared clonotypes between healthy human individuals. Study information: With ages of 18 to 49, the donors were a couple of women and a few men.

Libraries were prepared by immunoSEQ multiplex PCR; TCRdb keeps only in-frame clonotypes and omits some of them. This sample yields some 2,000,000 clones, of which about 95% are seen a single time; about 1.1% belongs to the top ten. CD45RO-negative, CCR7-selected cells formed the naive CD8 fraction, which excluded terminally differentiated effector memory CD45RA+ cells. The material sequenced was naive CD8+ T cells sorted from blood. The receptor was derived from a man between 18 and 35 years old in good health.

The CDR3 nucleotides read TGCAGCGTTGTGTCTAGCGGGGGTCCAGATACGCAGTATTTT. As protein: CSVVSSGGPDTQYF. The rearrangement uses TRBV29-1 and TRBJ2-3; 10 bases align to TRBD2. CDR3 length: 14 amino acids. Germline CDR1 SQVTM, CDR2 ANQGSEA. J lost 4 bases, V lost 4 bases, and 5 bases had no gene match.